This T cell receptor (beta chain) was sequenced during a study of cytomegalovirus exposure and HLA in healthy donors. The CDR3 is made up of 15 amino acids. The ends were cut back, 1 base at V and 1 base at J, with 7 bases in the middle. Germline CDR1 LGHNA, CDR2 YNFKEQ. Broader study findings: A later analysis by the authors found several of the most significant clusters apparently linked to common viral pathogens.

As for the donors, each was a healthy bone marrow donor. Donors sampled were nominally healthy, though unrecorded immune exposures were likely. The PCR used 60 Vbeta and 13 Jbeta primers. Sequencing used immunoSEQ multiplex PCR; TCRdb keeps in-frame clones, though not all of them. Of 150,000 to 200,000 clones in the sample, over 65% were seen once. Worth noting for this clone: Its antigen is currently unknown.

The chain couples TRBV4-2 to TRBJ2-2; D might be TRBD1 (5 bases). This clonotype was sampled from a man aged 40-49 years in good health and CMV-seropositive. The sequenced material came from PBMCs. The CDR3 DNA reads as TGTGCCAGCAGCCAAGGCCAGGGGAACACCGGGGAGCTGTTTTTT. It codes for CASSQGQGNTGELFF.